Reported below is one TCR beta chain. Per the study methods: Estimation of nucleated cell counts relied on the amplification of reference gene primers. Clones were sequenced by immunoSEQ multiplex PCR, and TCRdb holds only the in-frame ones, with some missing. For V, J and clone size, that table is used; D and trimming come from the DNA. The table lists 75,000 to 100,000 clones, less than 90% of them singletons. The data are from a study of blood T cell repertoires in COVID-19. Across the study: The samples span acute and convalescent COVID-19 from the United States, Italy and Spain. T cells, B-cell-depleted T cells, or PBMCs supplied cDNA or gDNA.

The CDR3 length is 13 residues. Per the germline V gene, CDR1 is LNHDA and CDR2 is SQIVND (reference sequence). V shed 2 bases and J shed 7 bases, with 11 bases lying between them. The genes are TRBV19 and TRBJ1-2; perhaps TRBD1 as D (5 bases). Sequenced sample: peripheral blood. The source of this sequence is an elderly man with acute or convalescent COVID-19. The CDR3 DNA sequence: TGTGCCAGTAGTATACAGGGATCCGGTGGCTACACCTTC. This encodes CASSIQGSGGYTF.